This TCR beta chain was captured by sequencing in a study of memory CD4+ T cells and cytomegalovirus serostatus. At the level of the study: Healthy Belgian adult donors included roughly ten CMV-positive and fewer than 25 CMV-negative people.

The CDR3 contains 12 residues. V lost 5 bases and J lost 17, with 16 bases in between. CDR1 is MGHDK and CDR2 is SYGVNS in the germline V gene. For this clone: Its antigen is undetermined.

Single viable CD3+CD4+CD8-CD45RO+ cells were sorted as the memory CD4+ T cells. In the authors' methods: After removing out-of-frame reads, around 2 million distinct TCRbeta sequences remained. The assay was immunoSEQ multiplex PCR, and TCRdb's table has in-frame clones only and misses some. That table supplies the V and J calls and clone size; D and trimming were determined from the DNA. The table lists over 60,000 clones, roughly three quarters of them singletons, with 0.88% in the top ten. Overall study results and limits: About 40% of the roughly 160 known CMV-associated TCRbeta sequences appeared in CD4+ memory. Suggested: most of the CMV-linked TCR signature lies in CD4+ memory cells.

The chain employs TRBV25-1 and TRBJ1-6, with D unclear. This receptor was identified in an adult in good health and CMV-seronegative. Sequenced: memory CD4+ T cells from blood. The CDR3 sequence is CASSTGTRNVHF. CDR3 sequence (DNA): TGTGCCAGCAGTACGGGAACCAGAAACGTCCACTTT.